The 7 T cell receptor beta chains below were found in one sample sequenced in a study of blood T cell repertoires in COVID-19. Sequenced by immunoSEQ multiplex PCR; TCRdb stores in-frame clones only, minus some. The data hold approximately 280,000 clones, with roughly 89% observed a single time. Sequencing input: PBMCs or T cells enriched from blood (not recorded which). These receptor sequences come from a woman under 30 with acute COVID-19.

The chain links TRBV19 to TRBJ2-5; D gene uncertain. The ends were cut back, 2 bases at V and 5 bases at J, with 21 bases in the middle. Germline V gene lookup returns CDR1 LNHDA and CDR2 SQIVND (reference sequence). The CDR3 spans 17 residues. The CDR3 region has the DNA TGTGCCAGTAGTATAACCATTAATCGGGTGATTCGGGAGACCCAGTACTTC. Translated, it gives CASSITINRVIRETQYF.

This clone has just one count. The chain joins TRBV28 to TRBJ2-7, with D possibly matching TRBD2 (6 bases). CDR3 length: 17 residues. Germline V gene lookup returns CDR1 MDHEN and CDR2 SYDVKM. Trimming took off 7 bases at V and 0 bases at J, with 22 bases between the two ends. The CDR3 DNA reads as TGTGCCAGCACCGGGAGTAGGTTAAGGGGCCGCTCCTACGAGCAGTACTTC. It yields the protein CASTGSRLRGRSYEQYF.

The J gene is TRBJ1-1, the V gene TRBV7-9; unclear D gene. This CDR3 is built from 14 residues. Trimming shortened V by 5 bases and J by 1 base, and 11 bases separated the two germline ends. The germline gives CDR1 SEHNR, CDR2 FQNEAQ (reference sequence). CDR3 sequence (DNA): TGTGCCAGCAGCCCCCGATGGGCGAACACTGAAGCTTTCTTT. Residues: CASSPRWANTEAFF.

The chain links TRBV7-9 to TRBJ1-2; 7 bases agree with TRBD1. After removal of 0 bases from V and 4 bases from J, the junction contained 11 bases not matched to a gene. In germline, CDR1 is SEHNR, CDR2 FQNEAQ (reference sequence). The CDR3 sequence is 17 residues long. The CDR3: CASSLAGNRGPSYGYTF. CDR3 bases: TGTGCCAGCAGCTTAGCCGGGAACAGGGGTCCCAGCTATGGCTACACCTTC.

This chain connects TRBV7-9 to TRBJ2-3; TRBD2 matches at 10 bases. Losses at the gene ends were 0 bases for V and 2 bases for J; bases not matched to a gene: 2. The CDR3 sequence is 16 residues long. Germline V CDR1 and CDR2: SEHNR, FQNEAQ (reference sequence). The CDR3 DNA reads TGTGCCAGCAGCTTAGCGGGACTAGCGATCACAGATACGCAGTATTTT. It specifies CASSLAGLAITDTQYF. Supplemented by reference TRBV7-9 and TRBJ2-3, the full variable domain reads DTGVSQNPRHKITKRGQNVTFRCDPISEHNRLYWYRQTLGQGPEFLTYFQNEAQLEKSRLLSDRFSAERPKGSFSTLEIQRTEQGDSAMYLCASSLAGLAITDTQYFGPGTRLTVL.

The chain uses TRBV6-4 and TRBJ1-1; 7 positions match TRBD1. The V and J ends lost 9 bases and 4 bases, in that order; junction bases with no gene match: 8. The CDR3 is made up of 13 amino acids. CDR1 and CDR2 from the germline V gene are MRHNA and SNTAGT. CDR3 residues: CARPDRAGTEAFF. The CDR3 nucleotides are TGTGCCAGACCAGACAGGGCCGGCACTGAAGCTTTCTTT.

The V call is TRBV30, the J call TRBJ2-5, with D possibly TRBD2 on 6 matching bases. The CDR3 extends over 12 amino acids. Looked up from germline, CDR1 is GTSNPN and CDR2 is SVGIG (reference sequence). V lost 4 bases and J lost 5, with 11 bases in between. DNA of the CDR3: TGTGCCTGGATTGGGGGGTCCGAGACCCAGTACTTC. This translates into CAWIGGSETQYF. Full variable domain (remainder filled in from reference TRBV30 and TRBJ2-5): SQTIHQWPATLVQPVGSPLSLECTVEGTSNPNLYWYRQAAGRGLQLLFYSVGIGQISSEVPQNLSASRPQDRQFILSSKKLLLSDSGFYLCAWIGGSETQYFGPGTRLLVL.